Listed here are 19 T cell receptor beta chains from one sample, sequenced in a study of T cell repertoires in ileal Crohn's disease (dated by TCRdb to about 2019). The protocol used for the library was the immunoSEQ multiplex PCR assay. What TCRdb holds here is the immuneACCESS table cut down to in-frame rearrangements. Part of the clones is not present; checked against another copy, under half of the missing clones reflect an unresolved V gene, and the others are unexplained. Recorded for this sample are 1,500 to 2,000 clones; approximately 75% of them occurred a single time. Around 9.1% of the sample rests with the top ten. Sequencing input: ileal tissue. The receptors come from an adult with Crohn's disease.

The V and J genes are TRBV10-3 and TRBJ2-1; the D gene is possibly TRBD2 (5 bases). The CDR3 is made up of 16 amino acids. The V gene's germline CDR1 is ENHRY and CDR2 SYGVKD. V lost 4 bases and J lost 1, with 14 bases in between. The CDR3 bases are TGTGCCATCAGTGCCTCCCGGGAACCTTCCTACAATGAGCAGTTCTTC. Its translation: CAISASREPSYNEQFF.

The rearrangement joins TRBV2 to TRBJ1-2; D is undetermined. With 8 bases removed from V and 4 bases from J, the gap between germline ends came to 20 bases. The CDR3 contains 15 residues. Looked up from germline, CDR1 is SNHLY and CDR2 is FYNNEI. The DNA of the CDR3 is TGTGCCAGCGATCCTACCACGAAGTCTACCTATGGCTACACCTTC. Its translation is CASDPTTKSTYGYTF.

The chain employs TRBV5-1 and TRBJ1-5; the match to TRBD1 covers 10 bases. With V trimmed by 3 bases and J by 6 bases, 3 bases remained unmatched. Per the germline V gene, CDR1 is SGHRS and CDR2 is YFSETQ. This CDR3 comprises 14 residues. In DNA form, the CDR3 reads TGCGCCAGCAGCTGGGGACAGGGGAGTCAGCCCCAGCATTTT. It encodes CASSWGQGSQPQHF.

This clone appeared once. The chain recombines TRBV13 with TRBJ2-1; D possibly corresponds to TRBD2 (5 bases). CDR1 is PRHDT, CDR2 FYEKMQ, per germline (reference sequence). The CDR3 runs 13 residues. Trimming cost V 2 bases and J 6 bases, with 8 bases left between them. CDR3 protein: CASSLSEGNEQFF. The CDR3 DNA sequence: TGTGCCAGCAGCTTATCCGAGGGCAATGAGCAGTTCTTC.

This CDR3 reads CASSLAGQHFTF. CDR3 coding DNA: TGTGCCAGCAGTTTGGCGGGACAGCATTTCACCTTC. The V gene is TRBV28, the J gene TRBJ1-2, with 7 bases that match TRBD1. Germline V CDR1 and CDR2: MDHEN, SYDVKM. V shed 3 bases, J shed 13 bases, and the junction held 8 bases outside the gene matches. The CDR3 runs to 12 residues.

The chain carries TRBV6-1 and TRBJ1-5, with a possible D match to TRBD1 (6 bases). Germline V gene lookup returns CDR1 MNHNS and CDR2 SASEGT. Trimming took off 4 bases at V and 6 bases at J, with 10 bases between the two ends. This CDR3 region has 13 residues. In DNA, the CDR3 is TGTGCCAGCAGTGTTAGGGGGTCTCAGCCCCAGCATTTT. Translated, it gives CASSVRGSQPQHF.

The chain employs TRBV18 and TRBJ2-3, with TRBD2 matching 8 bases. With V trimmed by 3 bases and J by 2 bases, 4 bases remained unmatched. Germline V gene data show CDR1 as KGHSH and CDR2 as LQKENI. The CDR3 has 15 residues. In DNA form, the CDR3 reads TGTGCCAGCTCACCCCAGCGGGGGACCACAGATACGCAGTATTTT. Translating gives CASSPQRGTTDTQYF.

This sequence joins TRBV6-4 and TRBJ2-2; possibly TRBD2 for D (6 bases). Trimming pared 0 bases from V and 5 bases from J, leaving 16 bases between. The germline V gene has CDR1 MRHNA and CDR2 SNTAGT. The CDR3 covers 17 residues. The CDR3 loop is CASSDSTPLLATGELFF. The CDR3 DNA sequence: TGTGCCAGCAGTGACTCCACACCGCTACTAGCAACCGGGGAGCTGTTTTTT.

The rearrangement uses TRBV19 and TRBJ2-2, with TRBD2 as a possible D gene (5 bases). Germline CDR1 LNHDA, CDR2 SQIVND (reference sequence). The CDR3 loop spans 13 amino acids. The V end was cut by 7 bases, the J end by 6 bases, with 12 bases between. The DNA for the CDR3 is TGTGCCAGTATGTGGGGTAGCGCCGGGGAGCTGTTTTTT. The encoded protein is CASMWGSAGELFF.

The CDR3 DNA reads TGTGCCTGGAGTTCAGATCGGGTAGCAGGGAATCAGCCCCAGCATTTT. Protein: CAWSSDRVAGNQPQHF. The V gene is TRBV30, the J gene TRBJ1-5, with a weak D call TRBD1 (5 bases). The CDR3 consists of 16 residues. Trimming cost V 2 bases and J 4 bases, with 18 bases left between them. CDR1 is GTSNPN and CDR2 is SVGIG in the germline V gene (reference sequence). Together with reference TRBV30 and TRBJ1-5, the CDR3 gives the full variable domain: SQTIHQWPATLVQPVGSPLSLECTVEGTSNPNLYWYRQAAGRGLQLLFYSVGIGQISSEVPQNLSASRPQDRQFILSSKKLLLSDSGFYLCAWSSDRVAGNQPQHFGDGTRLSIL.

The chain couples TRBV28 to TRBJ1-2; D is perhaps TRBD1 (6 bases). The germline V and J ends were trimmed by 6 bases and 5 bases, with 22 bases remaining between them. The CDR3 contains 16 residues. Germline assignment: CDR1 MDHEN and CDR2 SYDVKM. Here the CDR3 reads CASRRDQGYPTYGYTF. The CDR3 DNA is TGTGCCAGCAGGCGTGACCAGGGGTACCCTACTTATGGCTACACCTTC.

This chain joins TRBV7-9 and TRBJ2-5, with 10 bases matching TRBD1. CDR1 is SEHNR and CDR2 is FQNEAQ in the germline V gene (reference sequence). J was trimmed by 2 bases and V by 5 bases; bases with no gene match: 14. The CDR3 extends over 18 amino acids. The CDR3 region has the DNA TGTGCCAGCAGCCGAGGCAATACCGGGACAGGGGATCAAGAGACCCAGTACTTC. This sequence encodes CASSRGNTGTGDQETQYF.

DNA of the CDR3: TGCGCCAGCAGCTTGGATAGGTCACCGGGGACCCAGTACTTC. Translated: CASSLDRSPGTQYF. The chain has TRBV5-1 and TRBJ2-5; no reliable D call. CDR3 length: 14 amino acids. Trimming pared 0 bases from V and 7 bases from J, leaving 13 bases between. Germline V gene data show CDR1 as SGHRS and CDR2 as YFSETQ.

The rearrangement uses TRBV7-6 and TRBJ2-7; the match to TRBD2 covers 15 bases. J was trimmed by 7 bases and V by 4 bases; bases with no gene match: 5. The CDR3 loop spans 15 amino acids. From germline, CDR1 is SGHVS and CDR2 FNYEAQ. The CDR3 DNA reads TGTGCCAGCAGCTCCTTGGGGACTAGCGGGGGGGAGCAGTACTTC. It codes for CASSSLGTSGGEQYF.

The chain has TRBV18 and TRBJ1-1; tentatively, D is TRBD1 (5 bases). The CDR3 is 13 residues long. Germline CDR1 KGHSH, CDR2 LQKENI. Trimming cost V 6 bases and J 5 bases, with 13 bases left between them. CDR3: CASSPGRETEAFF. CDR3 coding DNA: TGTGCCAGCTCGCCAGGGAGAGAGACTGAAGCTTTCTTT.

The chain couples TRBV5-4 to TRBJ2-1; tentatively, D is TRBD2 (6 bases). V gave up 0 bases and J gave up 9 bases, with 16 bases separating them. CDR3 length equals 15 residues. The germline gives CDR1 SGHNT, CDR2 YYREEE (reference sequence). CDR3 in amino acids: CASSLELAQSGEQFF. DNA for the CDR3: TGTGCCAGCAGCTTGGAACTAGCTCAAAGCGGTGAGCAGTTCTTC.

The chain has TRBV18 and TRBJ1-4, with D tentatively TRBD1 (6 bases). Germline V gene sequence: CDR1 KGHSH, CDR2 LQKENI. There are 14 residues in the CDR3. Trimming shortened V by 4 bases and J by 6 bases, and 12 bases separated the two germline ends. In DNA, the CDR3 is TGTGCCAGCTCACGGCAGGGGTCTGATGAAAAACTGTTTTTT. Its translation: CASSRQGSDEKLFF. The full variable domain, rest sourced from reference TRBV18 and TRBJ1-4, is NAGVMQNPRHLVRRRGQEARLRCSPMKGHSHVYWYRQLPEEGLKFMVYLQKENIIDESGMPKERFSAEFPKEGPSILRIQQVVRGDSAAYFCASSRQGSDEKLFFGSGTQLSVL.

The J gene is TRBJ2-5, the V gene TRBV19, with D possibly matching TRBD1 (6 bases). Germline V gene sequence: CDR1 LNHDA, CDR2 SQIVND (reference sequence). V dropped 7 bases and J dropped 7 bases, with 19 bases sitting between them. This CDR3 region has 14 residues. The CDR3 spells CASTPDRGGGTQYF. The DNA of the CDR3 is TGTGCCAGTACCCCGGACAGAGGAGGAGGGACCCAGTACTTC. The full variable domain, rest sourced from reference TRBV19 and TRBJ2-5, is DGGITQSPKYLFRKEGQNVTLSCEQNLNHDAMYWYRQDPGQGLRLIYYSQIVNDFQKGDIAEGYSVSREKKESFPLTVTSAQKNPTAFYLCASTPDRGGGTQYFGPGTRLLVL.

The V call is TRBV6-1, the J call TRBJ1-2; D is unclear. In germline, CDR1 is MNHNS, CDR2 SASEGT. The CDR3 is 13 amino acids. V was cut by 0 bases and J by 7 bases, with 9 bases left in between. CDR3 loop: CASSEAGRSGYTF. The DNA for the CDR3 is TGTGCCAGCAGTGAAGCAGGGAGAAGTGGCTACACCTTC.